Presented here are 10 T cell receptor beta chains from one specimen sequenced in a study of neurological immune-mediated disorders. TCRdb called the 5' RACE reads again in MiXCR, with one record for every CDR3 protein. Here the sample spans about 80,000 distinct CDR3 sequences, 4.5% to 7.5% being singletons. Time point defined: longitudinal time-point 2. The specimen was PBMCs. These receptors originate from a woman aged 55-70 years with multiple sclerosis.

This clonotype was found many times. The chain combines TRBV2 with TRBJ1-1; possible D gene TRBD1, 6 bases. CDR3 size: 15 residues. Germline lookup yields CDR1 SNHLY and CDR2 FYNNEI. V lost 7 bases, J lost 3 bases, and 18 bases lay in between. CDR3: CASNWGGGRDTEAFF. CDR3 DNA sequence: TGTGCCAGCAATTGGGGAGGGGGTCGGGACACTGAAGCTTTCTTT. The whole variable domain, remainder taken from reference TRBV2 and TRBJ1-1, is EPEVTQTPSHQVTQMGQEVILRCVPISNHLYFYWYRQILGQKVEFLVSFYNNEISEKSEIFDDQFSVERPDGSNFTLKIRSTKLEDSAMYFCASNWGGGRDTEAFFGQGTRLTVV.

This clonotype showed up many times. The chain couples TRBV7-2 to TRBJ1-1; D might be TRBD1 (5 bases). V dropped 5 bases and J dropped 5 bases, with 18 bases sitting between them. Germline lookup yields CDR1 SGHTA and CDR2 FQGNSA. The CDR3 runs to 15 residues. The CDR3 bases are TGTGCCAGCAGCCTCCAGGCCGCAGGGCGAACTGAAGCTTTCTTT. The encoded protein is CASSLQAAGRTEAFF.

V is TRBV5-1 and J is TRBJ1-2; 11 nucleotides line up with TRBD1. Germline CDR1 SGHRS, CDR2 YFSETQ. The CDR3 sequence is 17 residues long. Trimming cost V 0 bases and J 1 base; bases outside gene matches: 5. The CDR3, as DNA: TGCGCCAGCAGCTTGGTTGGGACAGGGGGTCTTAACTATGGCTACACCTTC. Translating it yields CASSLVGTGGLNYGYTF.

This clonotype was seen ten or more times. CDR3 in DNA: TGCAGCGGATCTCTGGCGGGGGACAGAAGAAACACTGAAGCTTTCTTT. This translates into CSGSLAGDRRNTEAFF. The chain employs TRBV29-1 and TRBJ1-1; 7 positions match TRBD1. The CDR3 has 16 amino acids. The trim removed 7 bases at V and 2 bases at J, leaving 16 bases unmatched. CDR1 SQVTM and CDR2 ANQGSEA come from the germline V gene.

This clonotype was counted many times. The chain employs TRBV6-6 and TRBJ1-2, with a tentative D call TRBD1 (6 bases). Germline CDR1 is MNHNY and CDR2 is SVGAGI (reference sequence). V was pared by 10 bases and J by 8 bases, with 26 bases between. This CDR3 spans 15 amino acids. CDR3 in amino acids: CATNPRGGGASGYTF. The CDR3 nucleotides read TGTGCCACCAACCCTCGAGGAGGGGGTGCGTCCGGCTACACCTTC.

This clonotype has ten or more counts. The chain joins TRBV6-1 to TRBJ1-2, with D perhaps TRBD1 (6 bases). In germline, CDR1 is MNHNS, CDR2 SASEGT. The CDR3 totals 16 residues. Between the trimmed V and J ends, which lost 1 base and 9 bases, there was a span of 21 bases. The CDR3 is CASSEVVGGDYYRYTF. CDR3 DNA sequence: TGTGCCAGCAGTGAAGTTGTAGGGGGGGATTATTATCGCTACACCTTC.

V and J are TRBV12-3 or TRBV12-4 and TRBJ2-1; 7 bases line up with TRBD1. Trimming cost V 7 bases and J 8 bases; bases outside gene matches: 14. This CDR3 spans 15 amino acids. As DNA, the CDR3 is TGTGCCAGCATCCCGGGACAGAAAATAAGGCATGAGCAGTTCTTC. Protein sequence: CASIPGQKIRHEQFF.

This clonotype was picked up many times. The CDR3 bases are TGTGCCAGCAGCTTAGGAGGACGTCCGGGCATCTACGAGCAGTACTTC. Translation gives CASSLGGRPGIYEQYF. The J gene is TRBJ2-7, the V gene TRBV11-2; no clear D. V lost 1 base and J lost 3, with 16 bases in between. The CDR3 is made up of 16 amino acids. Germline CDR1 SGHAT, CDR2 FQNNGV.

At least ten counts were recorded for this clonotype. The chain links TRBV27 to TRBJ1-2, with D perhaps TRBD1 (6 bases). The CDR3 runs to 14 residues. Germline values: CDR1 MNHEY, CDR2 SMNVEV (reference sequence). Deletions cut 2 bases from V and 7 bases from J, with 14 bases between. CDR3 nucleotides: TGTGCCAGCAGTTTACACCGACAGGAGGGTGGCTACACCTTC. As protein: CASSLHRQEGGYTF.

On this clonotype itself: With a much larger clone just one base away, this may be a read error. The chain links TRBV29-1 to TRBJ2-7, with a tentative D call TRBD2 (7 bases). The CDR3 loop spans 12 amino acids. Germline assignment: CDR1 SQVTM and CDR2 ANQGSEA. This CDR3 is CCVSRGGDEQYF. The CDR3 DNA sequence: TGCTGCGTTTCCCGAGGGGGGGATGAGCAGTACTTC.